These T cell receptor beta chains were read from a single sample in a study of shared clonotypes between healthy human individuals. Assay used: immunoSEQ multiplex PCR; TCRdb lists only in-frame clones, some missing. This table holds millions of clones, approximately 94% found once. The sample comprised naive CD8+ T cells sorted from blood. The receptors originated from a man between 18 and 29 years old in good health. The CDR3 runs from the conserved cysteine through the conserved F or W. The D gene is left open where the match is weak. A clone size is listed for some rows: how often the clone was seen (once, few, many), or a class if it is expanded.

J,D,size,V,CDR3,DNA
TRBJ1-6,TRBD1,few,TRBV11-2,CASSLRGGQDSPLHF,TGTGCCAGCAGCTTACGAGGGGGACAGGATTCACCCCTCCACTTT
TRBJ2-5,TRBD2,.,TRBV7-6,CASSLSGTRVAETQYF,TGTGCCAGCAGCTTATCCGGGACTAGGGTCGCTGAGACCCAGTACTTC
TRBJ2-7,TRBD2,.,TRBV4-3,CASIVSGTPSYEQYF,TGCGCCAGCATCGTTAGCGGGACCCCCTCCTACGAGCAGTACTTC
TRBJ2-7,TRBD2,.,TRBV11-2,CASSSGTSGGYEQYF,TGTGCCAGCAGCTCTGGGACTAGCGGGGGCTACGAGCAGTACTTC
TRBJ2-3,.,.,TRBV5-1,CASSPWGDSTDTQYF,TGCGCCAGCAGCCCCTGGGGGGATAGCACAGATACGCAGTATTTT
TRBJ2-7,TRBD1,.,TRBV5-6,CASSGEQGTPYEQYF,TGTGCCAGCAGCGGGGAACAGGGGACCCCCTACGAGCAGTACTTC
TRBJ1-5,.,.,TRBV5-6,CASSLWADNQPQHF,TGTGCCAGCAGCTTGTGGGCAGATAATCAGCCCCAGCATTTT
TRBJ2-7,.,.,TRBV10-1,CASSEGFKGYEQYF,TGCGCCAGCAGTGAGGGTTTCAAGGGCTACGAGCAGTACTTC
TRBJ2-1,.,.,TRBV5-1,CASEDGLFNEQFF,TGCGCCAGCGAGGATGGGCTCTTCAATGAGCAGTTCTTC
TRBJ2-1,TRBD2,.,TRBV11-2,CASSSSGRPVDNEQFF,TGTGCCAGCAGCTCTAGCGGGAGGCCGGTCGACAATGAGCAGTTCTTC
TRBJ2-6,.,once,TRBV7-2,CASSLPAGANVLTF,TGTGCCAGCAGCTTGCCGGCTGGGGCCAACGTCCTGACTTTC
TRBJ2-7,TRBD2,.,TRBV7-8,CASSLGTAGVSYEQYF,TGTGCCAGCAGCTTAGGTACAGCGGGGGTCTCCTACGAGCAGTACTTC
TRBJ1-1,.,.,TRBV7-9,CASSINTEAFF,TGTGCCAGCAGCATAAACACTGAAGCTTTCTTT
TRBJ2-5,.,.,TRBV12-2,CASRPESETQYF,TGTGCAAGTCGCCCCGAGTCGGAGACCCAGTACTTC
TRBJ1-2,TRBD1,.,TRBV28,CASSIGQGGYGYTF,TGTGCCAGCAGTATCGGACAGGGAGGCTATGGCTACACCTTC
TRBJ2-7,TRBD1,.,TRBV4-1,CASSQAGTGSYEQYF,TGCGCCAGCAGCCAAGCCGGGACAGGGAGCTACGAGCAGTACTTC
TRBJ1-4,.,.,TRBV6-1,CASRQDPFSNEKLFF,TGTGCCAGCAGACAGGACCCATTTTCTAATGAAAAACTGTTTTTT
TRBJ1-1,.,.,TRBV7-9,CASSLPSGTEAFF,TGTGCCAGCAGCTTACCGTCAGGCACTGAAGCTTTCTTT
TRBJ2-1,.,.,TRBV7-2,CASSLVIGEYEQFF,TGTGCCAGCAGCTTAGTCATAGGGGAGTATGAGCAGTTCTTC
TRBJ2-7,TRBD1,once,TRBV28,CASSDAGGYEQYF,TGTGCCAGCAGTGATGCAGGGGGCTACGAGCAGTACTTC
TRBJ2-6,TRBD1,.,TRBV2,CACPGQVKVGANVLTF,TGTGCCTGCCCGGGACAGGTAAAAGTGGGGGCCAACGTCCTGACTTTC
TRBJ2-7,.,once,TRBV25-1,CASSELGLEGYEQYF,TGTGCCAGCAGTGAATTAGGGCTAGAGGGCTACGAGCAGTACTTC
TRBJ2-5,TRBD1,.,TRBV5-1,CASRPWTGGKFETQYF,TGCGCCAGCAGACCCTGGACAGGGGGAAAGTTTGAGACCCAGTACTTC
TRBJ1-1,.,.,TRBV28,CASSQGTEAFF,TGTGCCAGCAGTCAGGGCACTGAAGCTTTCTTT
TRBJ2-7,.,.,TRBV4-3,CASSQDWSGSYEQYF,TGCGCCAGCAGCCAAGACTGGAGCGGGTCCTACGAGCAGTACTTC
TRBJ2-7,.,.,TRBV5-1,CATSIDIFHEQYF,TGCGCCACCTCTATCGACATTTTCCACGAGCAGTACTTC
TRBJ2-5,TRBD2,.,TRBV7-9,CASSAAGVEETQYF,TGTGCCAGCAGCGCCGCGGGGGTGGAAGAGACCCAGTACTTC
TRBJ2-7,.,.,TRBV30,CAWSFGDYEQYF,TGTGCCTGGAGTTTCGGGGACTACGAGCAGTACTTC
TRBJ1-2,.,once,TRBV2,CASSEVDRSYGYTF,TGTGCCAGCAGTGAAGTAGACAGATCCTATGGCTACACCTTC
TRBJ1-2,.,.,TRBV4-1,CASSQDISTGPTNYGYTF,TGCGCCAGCAGCCAAGATATTTCGACAGGACCAACTAACTATGGCTACACCTTC
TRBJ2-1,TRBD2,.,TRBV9,CASSPPSGRSHNEQFF,TGTGCCAGCAGCCCCCCTAGCGGGAGGTCCCACAATGAGCAGTTCTTC
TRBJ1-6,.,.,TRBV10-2,CASSESGNSPLHF,TGCGCCAGCAGTGAGTCCGGGAATTCACCCCTCCACTTT
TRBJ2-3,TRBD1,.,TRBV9,CASSVSGGQGATDTQYF,TGTGCCAGCAGCGTAAGCGGAGGTCAGGGGGCTACAGATACGCAGTATTTT
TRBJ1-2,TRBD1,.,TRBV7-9,CASSSATGGLYGYTF,TGTGCCAGCAGCTCGGCGACAGGGGGCCTCTATGGCTACACCTTC
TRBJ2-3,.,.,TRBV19,CATSQGLGNTDTQYF,TGTGCCACCTCACAGGGACTCGGAAACACAGATACGCAGTATTTT
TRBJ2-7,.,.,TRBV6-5,CASSYAQEYEQYF,TGTGCCAGCAGTTACGCGCAGGAGTACGAGCAGTACTTC
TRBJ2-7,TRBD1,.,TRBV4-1,CASSQTQGINEQYF,TGCGCCAGCAGCCAAACACAGGGGATCAACGAGCAGTACTTC
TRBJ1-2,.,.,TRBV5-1,CASSFGEGLWGYTF,TGCGCCAGCAGCTTTGGGGAGGGGCTGTGGGGCTACACCTTC
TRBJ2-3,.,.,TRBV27,CASSPRQTDTQYF,TGTGCCAGCAGTCCCCGACAGACAGATACGCAGTATTTT
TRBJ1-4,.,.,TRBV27,CASSLRQNEKLFF,TGTGCCAGCAGTTTGAGACAGAATGAAAAACTGTTTTTT
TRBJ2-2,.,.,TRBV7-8,CASSLGRWGAGELLF,TGTGCCAGCAGCTTAGGAAGGTGGGGTGCCGGGGAGCTGCTTTTT
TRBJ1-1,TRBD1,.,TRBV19,CASTLGDRVNTEAFF,TGTGCCAGTACCCTTGGGGACAGGGTCAACACTGAAGCTTTCTTT
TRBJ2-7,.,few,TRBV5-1,CASSFGRTYEQYF,TGCGCCAGCAGCTTCGGCAGGACCTACGAGCAGTACTTC
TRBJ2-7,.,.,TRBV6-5,CASSYGRLAGFYEQYF,TGTGCCAGCAGTTATGGGAGGCTCGCGGGTTTTTACGAGCAGTACTTC
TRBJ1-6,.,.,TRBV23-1,CASSQSDRRWSYNSPLHF,TGCGCCAGCAGTCAATCGGACAGAAGGTGGTCCTATAATTCACCCCTCCACTTT
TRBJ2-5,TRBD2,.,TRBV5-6,CASSLGGGPEETQYF,TGTGCCAGCAGCTTGGGGGGAGGGCCAGAGGAGACCCAGTACTTC
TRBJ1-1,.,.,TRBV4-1,CASSQEAGGNTEAFF,TGCGCCAGCAGCCAAGAAGCGGGGGGGAACACTGAAGCTTTCTTT
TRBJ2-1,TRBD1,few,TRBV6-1,CASIDRGRNYSEQFF,TGTGCCAGCATAGACAGGGGAAGAAATTACAGTGAGCAGTTCTTC
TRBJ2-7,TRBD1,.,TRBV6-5,CASSYSGTALYEQYF,TGTGCCAGCAGTTACTCCGGGACAGCGCTTTACGAGCAGTACTTC
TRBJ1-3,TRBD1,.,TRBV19,CASSVDRESSGNTIYF,TGTGCCAGTAGTGTCGACAGGGAAAGCTCTGGAAACACCATATATTTT
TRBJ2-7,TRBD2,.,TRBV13,CASSFPGLVDEQYF,TGTGCCAGCAGCTTCCCGGGACTAGTAGACGAGCAGTACTTC
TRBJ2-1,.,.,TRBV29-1,CSLNRDYNEQFF,TGCAGCTTAAACAGGGACTACAATGAGCAGTTCTTC